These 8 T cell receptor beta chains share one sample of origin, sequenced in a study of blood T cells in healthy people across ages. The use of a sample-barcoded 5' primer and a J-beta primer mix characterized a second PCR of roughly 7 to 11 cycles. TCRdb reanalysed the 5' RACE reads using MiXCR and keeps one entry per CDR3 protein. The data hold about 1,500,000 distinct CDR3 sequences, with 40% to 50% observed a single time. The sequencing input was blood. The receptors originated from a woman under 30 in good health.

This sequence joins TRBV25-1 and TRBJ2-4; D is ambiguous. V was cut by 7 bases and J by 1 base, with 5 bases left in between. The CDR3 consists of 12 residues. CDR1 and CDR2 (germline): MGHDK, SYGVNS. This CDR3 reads CASTIAKNIQYF. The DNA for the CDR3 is TGTGCCAGCACTATCGCCAAAAACATTCAGTACTTC.

The CDR3 bases are TGCGCCAGCACCCCGAGGCCTGAGGAGGCGCAGTATTTT. Translating it yields CASTPRPEEAQYF. The chain joins TRBV5-1 to TRBJ2-3; tentative D call: TRBD2 (5 bases). Germline V gene sequence: CDR1 SGHRS, CDR2 YFSETQ. V was cut by 6 bases and J by 10 bases, with 18 bases left in between. The CDR3 runs 13 residues.

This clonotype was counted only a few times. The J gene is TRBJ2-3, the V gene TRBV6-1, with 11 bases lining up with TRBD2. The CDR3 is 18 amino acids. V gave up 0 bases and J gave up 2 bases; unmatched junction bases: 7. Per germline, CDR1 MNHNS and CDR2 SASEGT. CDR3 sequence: CASSEASGRAQLTDTQYF. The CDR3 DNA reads TGTGCCAGCAGTGAAGCTAGCGGGAGGGCCCAGCTCACAGATACGCAGTATTTT.

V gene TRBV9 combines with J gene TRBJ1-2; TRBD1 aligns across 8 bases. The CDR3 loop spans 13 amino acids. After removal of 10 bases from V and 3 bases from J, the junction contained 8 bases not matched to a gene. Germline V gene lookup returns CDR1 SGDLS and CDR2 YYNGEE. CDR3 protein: CASTGEFHYGYTF. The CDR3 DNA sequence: TGTGCCTCGACAGGGGAGTTTCACTATGGCTACACCTTC.

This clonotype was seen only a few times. CDR3 protein: CSARPGDRGGFYGYTF. DNA for the CDR3: TGCAGTGCTAGACCTGGGGACAGGGGAGGGTTCTATGGCTACACCTTC. The chain links TRBV20-1 to TRBJ1-2; 10 nucleotides match TRBD1. Germline V CDR1 and CDR2: DFQATT, SNEGSKA (reference sequence). The CDR3 is 16 residues long. The junction had 10 bases not matched to a gene; V was cut back by 2 bases and J by 4 bases.

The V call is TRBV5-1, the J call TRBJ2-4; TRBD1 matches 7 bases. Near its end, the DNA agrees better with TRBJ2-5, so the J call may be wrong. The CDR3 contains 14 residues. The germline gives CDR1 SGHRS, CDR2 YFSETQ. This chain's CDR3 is CASSLGEGAKTQYF. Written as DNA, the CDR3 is TGCGCCAGCAGCTTGGGAGAGGGGGCGAAGACCCAGTACTTC.

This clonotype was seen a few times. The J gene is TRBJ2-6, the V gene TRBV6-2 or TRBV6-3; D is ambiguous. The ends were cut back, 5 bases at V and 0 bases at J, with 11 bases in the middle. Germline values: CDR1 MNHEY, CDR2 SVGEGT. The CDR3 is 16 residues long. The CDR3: CASSLAVISGANVLTF. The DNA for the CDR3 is TGTGCCAGCAGTCTCGCGGTCATCTCTGGGGCCAACGTCCTGACTTTC.

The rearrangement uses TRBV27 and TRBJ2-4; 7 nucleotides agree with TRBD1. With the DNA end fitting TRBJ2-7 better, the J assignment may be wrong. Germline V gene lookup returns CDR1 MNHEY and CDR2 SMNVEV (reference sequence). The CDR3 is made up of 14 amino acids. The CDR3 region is CASRAGTVLHEQYF. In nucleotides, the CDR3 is TGTGCCAGTCGCGCCGGGACAGTCCTTCACGAGCAGTACTTC.